This is a list of T cell receptor beta chains from one sample in a study of cytomegalovirus exposure and HLA in healthy donors. Profiled with immunoSEQ multiplex PCR; TCRdb holds only in-frame clones, not every one. The profile shows about 120,000 clones, more than 70% of them singletons. The specimen sequenced was PBMCs. Receptors originate from a woman in her forties or fifties in good health and CMV-seropositive. Both conserved end residues are part of each CDR3. The D gene is left open where the match is weak. Where a row states a size, it is once, few, many or the class of an expanded clone; other rows omit it.

J	D	V	size	CDR3	DNA
TRBJ2-5	NA	TRBV30	NA	CAWSWVGETQYF	TGTGCCTGGAGTTGGGTCGGGGAGACCCAGTACTTC
TRBJ1-1	NA	TRBV29-1	NA	CSVEVGAGLNTEAFF	TGCAGCGTTGAAGTCGGCGCAGGCTTGAACACTGAAGCTTTCTTT
TRBJ1-5	NA	TRBV7-9	NA	CASSLEGGYQPQHF	TGTGCCAGCAGCTTAGAGGGAGGGTATCAGCCCCAGCATTTT
TRBJ1-1	TRBD1	TRBV6-5	few	CASSYSGQGDTEAFF	TGTGCCAGCAGTTACTCAGGACAGGGGGACACTGAAGCTTTCTTT
TRBJ2-1	NA	TRBV30	NA	CAWRSPGYNEQFF	TGTGCCTGGAGAAGCCCGGGATACAATGAGCAGTTCTTC
TRBJ1-5	TRBD1	TRBV5-1	once	CASSFTGGGQPQHF	TGCGCCAGCAGCTTTACAGGGGGAGGTCAGCCCCAGCATTTT
TRBJ1-5	TRBD1	TRBV19	NA	CASSIDPWTGPLDNQPQHF	TGTGCCAGTAGTATAGATCCGTGGACAGGGCCCCTGGACAATCAGCCCCAGCATTTT
TRBJ2-7	TRBD2	TRBV5-1	NA	CASSLEVAGVDEQYF	TGCGCCAGCAGCTTGGAGGTAGCGGGAGTGGACGAGCAGTACTTC
TRBJ2-7	TRBD2	TRBV6-6	NA	CASSTRLADEQYF	TGTGCCAGCAGTACCCGACTAGCGGACGAGCAGTACTTC
TRBJ2-5	TRBD2	TRBV29-1	NA	CSVEEGLAGGMAQYF	TGCAGCGTTGAAGAAGGACTAGCGGGAGGAATGGCCCAGTACTTC
TRBJ1-1	NA	TRBV5-1	NA	CASSLVPGTEAFF	TGCGCCAGCAGCTTGGTACCAGGGACTGAAGCTTTCTTT
TRBJ1-1	TRBD1	TRBV19	NA	CASSITGQGAEAFF	TGTGCCAGTAGTATCACGGGACAGGGTGCTGAAGCTTTCTTT
TRBJ2-2	TRBD1	TRBV7-6	NA	CASSHTGGVRTGELFF	TGTGCCAGCAGCCACACAGGGGGTGTACGGACCGGGGAGCTGTTTTTT
TRBJ1-1	TRBD1	TRBV11-3	NA	CASSFRDSEAFF	TGTGCCAGCAGCTTCAGGGACAGTGAAGCTTTCTTT
TRBJ2-7	NA	TRBV2	NA	CASSTLPRGSSYEQYF	TGTGCCAGCAGCACCCTCCCTCGGGGGTCCTCCTACGAGCAGTACTTC
TRBJ2-3	TRBD2	TRBV7-9	NA	CASSRRGGLSTDTQYF	TGTGCCAGCAGCCGCCGGGGGGGCCTTAGCACAGATACGCAGTATTTT
TRBJ1-2	NA	TRBV2	NA	CASSEGGRGGYTF	TGTGCCAGCAGTGAAGGGGGTAGGGGTGGCTACACCTTC
TRBJ1-2	NA	TRBV7-2	NA	CASSESSVNYGYTF	TGTGCCAGCAGCGAAAGCTCGGTTAACTATGGCTACACCTTC
TRBJ2-7	TRBD1	TRBV4-1	NA	CASSQVQGVNYEQYF	TGCGCCAGCAGCCAAGTCCAGGGGGTCAACTACGAGCAGTACTTC
TRBJ1-3	TRBD1	TRBV4-2	few	CASSQDGDRYSGNTIYF	TGTGCCAGCAGCCAAGATGGGGACAGGTACTCTGGAAACACCATATATTTT
TRBJ1-2	NA	TRBV11-1	few	CASSLAGPNYGYTF	TGTGCCAGCAGCTTAGCGGGGCCTAACTATGGCTACACCTTC
TRBJ1-2	TRBD1	TRBV5-4	few	CASQGPRTGGDGYTF	TGTGCCAGCCAGGGCCCCCGGACAGGGGGCGATGGCTACACCTTC
TRBJ2-5	NA	TRBV18	once	CASSPPASAETQYF	TGTGCCAGCTCACCACCTGCTAGCGCAGAGACCCAGTACTTC
TRBJ1-2	NA	TRBV9	NA	CASSAGSPVYGYTF	TGTGCCAGCAGCGCCGGGTCCCCCGTCTATGGCTACACCTTC
TRBJ1-2	TRBD1	TRBV7-8	NA	CASSLIGWTGERGGYTF	TGTGCCAGCAGCTTAATAGGGTGGACAGGGGAAAGGGGAGGCTACACCTTC